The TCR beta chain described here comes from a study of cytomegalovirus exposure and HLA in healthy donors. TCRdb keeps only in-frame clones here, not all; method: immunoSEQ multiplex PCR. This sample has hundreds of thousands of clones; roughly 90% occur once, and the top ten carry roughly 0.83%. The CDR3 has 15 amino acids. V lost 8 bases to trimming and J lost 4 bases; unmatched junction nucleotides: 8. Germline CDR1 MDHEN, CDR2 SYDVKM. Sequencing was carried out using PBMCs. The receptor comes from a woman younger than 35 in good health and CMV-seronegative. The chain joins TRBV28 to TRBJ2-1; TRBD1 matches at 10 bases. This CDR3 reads CASPPGQGGYNEQFF. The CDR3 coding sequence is TGTGCCAGCCCACCAGGACAGGGGGGTTACAATGAGCAGTTCTTC. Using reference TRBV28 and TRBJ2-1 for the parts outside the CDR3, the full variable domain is DVKVTQSSRYLVKRTGEKVFLECVQDMDHENMFWYRQDPGLGLRLIYFSYDVKMKEKGDIPEGYSVSREKKERFSLILESASTNQTSMYLCASPPGQGGYNEQFFGPGTRLTVL.